A selection of T cell receptor beta chains follows, all from one sample in a study of T cells expressing NK-cell markers. Following a re-call of the 5' RACE reads, TCRdb has one entry per CDR3 protein and lacks DNA. The sample shows 200,000 to 300,000 distinct CDR3 sequences, and more than 3.5% sits with its ten largest clones. The sample comprised blood T cells: a sorted CD56 or NKG2C T cell subset, CD4+ or CD8+ T cells, or bulk PBMC T cells (not recorded which). Receptor source: a woman aged 18 to 69 in good health. Each CDR3 is given with its conserved first and last residue.

V	J	CDR3
TRBV28	TRBJ1-5	CASSFSRGLRQPQHF
TRBV24-1	TRBJ1-1	CATSDSPGQGKSTEAFF
TRBV27	TRBJ2-7	CASKAPGDREQYF
TRBV30	TRBJ1-5	CAWSPRERQPQHF
TRBV20-1	TRBJ2-3	CSAGERRLTDTQYF
TRBV7-8	TRBJ2-3	CASSPDKTDTQYF
TRBV20-1	TRBJ2-1	CSARDPASGGNSYNEQFF
TRBV20-1	TRBJ2-7	CSARSRLAGTYEQYF
TRBV28	TRBJ2-1	CASSPLAGVMNEQFF
TRBV7-2	TRBJ2-5	CASSQPSGGGETQYF
TRBV25-1	TRBJ2-6	CATLDRGLPGANVLTF
TRBV19	TRBJ2-2	CASRTGTRGTGELFF